What follows describes a single T cell receptor (beta chain). The sample belongs to a study of blood T cell repertoires in COVID-19. About the study: T cells, B-cell-depleted T cells, or PBMCs provided the cDNA or gDNA that served as material.

Original analysis: Reference gene primer amplification in the assay estimated nucleated cell counts. Sequencing was performed with immunoSEQ multiplex PCR; in TCRdb, only in-frame clones are kept and a portion is missing. That table gives V, J and clone size, and the DNA gave D and trimming. The table has about 100,000 clones, about 86% seen once. Germline CDR1 SGDLS, CDR2 YYNGEE. Trimming pared 0 bases from V and 1 base from J, leaving 10 bases between. The CDR3 covers 15 residues. Sequenced: peripheral blood. The rearrangement links TRBV9 to TRBJ2-5; D perhaps matches TRBD2 (6 bases). The clonotype comes from a woman older than 75 with active or convalescent COVID-19. The CDR3 DNA is TGTGCCAGCAGCGTAGCGGCGGGGCCCCAAGAGACCCAGTACTTC. Amino acid sequence: CASSVAAGPQETQYF.